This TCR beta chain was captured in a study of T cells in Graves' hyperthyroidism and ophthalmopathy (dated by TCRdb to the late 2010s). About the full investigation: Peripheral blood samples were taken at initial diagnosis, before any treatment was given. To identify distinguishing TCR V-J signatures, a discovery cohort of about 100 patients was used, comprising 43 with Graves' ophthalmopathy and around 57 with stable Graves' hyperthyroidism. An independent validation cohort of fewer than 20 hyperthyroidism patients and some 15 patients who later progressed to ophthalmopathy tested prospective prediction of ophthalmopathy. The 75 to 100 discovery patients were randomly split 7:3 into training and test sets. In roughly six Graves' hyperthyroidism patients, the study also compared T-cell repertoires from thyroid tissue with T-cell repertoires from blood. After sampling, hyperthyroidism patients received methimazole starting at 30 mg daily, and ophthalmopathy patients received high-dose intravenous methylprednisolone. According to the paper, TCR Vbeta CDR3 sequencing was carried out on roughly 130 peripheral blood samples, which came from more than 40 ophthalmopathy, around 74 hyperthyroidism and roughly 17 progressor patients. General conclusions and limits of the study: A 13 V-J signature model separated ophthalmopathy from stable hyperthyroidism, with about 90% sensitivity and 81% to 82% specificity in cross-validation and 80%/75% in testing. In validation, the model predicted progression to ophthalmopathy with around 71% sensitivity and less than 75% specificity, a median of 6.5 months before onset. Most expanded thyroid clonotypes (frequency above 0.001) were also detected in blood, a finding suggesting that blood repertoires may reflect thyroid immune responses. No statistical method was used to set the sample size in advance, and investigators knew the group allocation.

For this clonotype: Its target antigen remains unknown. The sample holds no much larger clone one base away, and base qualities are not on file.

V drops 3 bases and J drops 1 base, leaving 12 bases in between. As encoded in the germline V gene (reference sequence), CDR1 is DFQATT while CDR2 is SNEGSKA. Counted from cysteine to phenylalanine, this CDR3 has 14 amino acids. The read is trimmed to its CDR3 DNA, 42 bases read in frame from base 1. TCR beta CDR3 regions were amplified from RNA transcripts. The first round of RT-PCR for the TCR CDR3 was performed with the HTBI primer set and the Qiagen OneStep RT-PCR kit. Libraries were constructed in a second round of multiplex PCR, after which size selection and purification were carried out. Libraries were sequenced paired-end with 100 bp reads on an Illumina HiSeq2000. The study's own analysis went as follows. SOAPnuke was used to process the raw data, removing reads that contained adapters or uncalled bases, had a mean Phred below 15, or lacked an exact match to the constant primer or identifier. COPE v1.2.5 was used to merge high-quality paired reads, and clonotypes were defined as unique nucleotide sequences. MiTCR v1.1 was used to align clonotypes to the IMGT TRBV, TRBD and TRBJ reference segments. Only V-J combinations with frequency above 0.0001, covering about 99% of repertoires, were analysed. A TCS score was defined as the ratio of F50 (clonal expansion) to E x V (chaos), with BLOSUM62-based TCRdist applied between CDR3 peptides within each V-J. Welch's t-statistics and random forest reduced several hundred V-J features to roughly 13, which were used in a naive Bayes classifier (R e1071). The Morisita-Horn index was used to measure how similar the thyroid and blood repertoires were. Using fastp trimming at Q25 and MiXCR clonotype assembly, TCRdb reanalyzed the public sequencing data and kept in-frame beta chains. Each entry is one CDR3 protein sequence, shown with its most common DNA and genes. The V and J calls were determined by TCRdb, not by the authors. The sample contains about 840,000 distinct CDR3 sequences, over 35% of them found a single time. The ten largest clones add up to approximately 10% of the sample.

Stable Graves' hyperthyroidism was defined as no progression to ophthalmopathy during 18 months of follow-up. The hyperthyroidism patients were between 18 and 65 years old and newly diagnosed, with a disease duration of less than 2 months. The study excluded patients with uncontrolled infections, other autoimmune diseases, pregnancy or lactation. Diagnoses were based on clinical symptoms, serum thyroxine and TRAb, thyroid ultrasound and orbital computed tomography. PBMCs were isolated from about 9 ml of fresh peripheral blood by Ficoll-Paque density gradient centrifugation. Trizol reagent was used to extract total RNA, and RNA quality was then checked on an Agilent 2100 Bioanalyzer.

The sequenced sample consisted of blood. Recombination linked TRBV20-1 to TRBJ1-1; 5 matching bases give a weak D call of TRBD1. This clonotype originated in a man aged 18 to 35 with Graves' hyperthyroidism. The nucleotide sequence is TGCAGTGCTAGTGAGGGGCCCCCGAACACTGAAGCTTTCTTT. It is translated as CSASEGPPNTEAFF.